Described below is a single T cell receptor (beta chain) sequence and its context. The antigen it binds to is not known. Per-nucleotide qualities are absent, and no much larger clonotype sits a single base away. The data derive from a study of blood T cells in healthy people across ages (dated by TCRdb to between 2015 and 2017). Context from the whole study: In model experiments, template switching captured about one uniquely barcoded TCR beta cDNA molecule for every two T cells. The study measured age-related changes in TCR beta repertoire diversity using deep sequencing normalized with unique cDNA molecular identifiers. Four age groups were formed from the donors: young (average approximately 15 years), middle-aged (approximately 41), aged (more than 55) and long-lived (less than 85). To avoid experimental bias, donors of different ages were spread randomly across the sequencing lanes. For two donors (one aged 18 to 29 and one aged 80 or older), the study analyzed two additional independent replicas of 1 million unique cDNA reads from the same blood draw. Results and caveats for the whole study, not just this receptor: Observed TCR beta diversity correlated strongly with the percentage of naive T cells measured by flow cytometry. Because donor CMV infection status was unknown, age-related changes in expanded clonotypes were potentially confounded. Compared with the aged group, the long-lived group had more naive CD4+ T cells, fewer expanded clones and increased TCR diversity, suggesting age selection. Total diversity estimates from one million sequenced T cells were considered lower bounds and underestimates. Observed TCR beta diversity per million T cells fell roughly linearly with age, and a significant reduction was already apparent by age around 36. Because profiling used bulk unsorted PBMCs, naive and antigen-experienced compartments could not be compared conclusively.

Reading the germline V gene (reference sequence) gives CDR1 MNHEY and CDR2 SMNVEV. Relative to germline, V is missing 1 base and J is missing 7 bases, with 11 bases of the junction outside any gene match. The CDR3, from cysteine to phenylalanine, totals 18 residues. Only the CDR3 region is kept as DNA, spanning 54 bases read in frame from base 1. The library was made by 5' RACE. Sequencer: Illumina HiSeq 2500. A second PCR of about 6 to 11 cycles was run with a J-beta primer mix and a sample-barcoded 5' primer. A unique molecular identifier was introduced onto each TCR beta cDNA molecule by a template-switch 5' adaptor carrying 12 random nucleotides. Each sample yielded at least 3 million CDR3-containing paired-end reads. First-strand cDNA synthesis was performed from all RNA using the Mint cDNA synthesis kit, with priming by a TRBC-specific oligonucleotide. Following uracil-DNA glycosylase treatment, a first 18-cycle PCR with universal primers M1SS and BC2_uni_R was performed on all cDNA. The published analysis was carried out like this. Normalization of each sample was performed by random selection of 1 million high-quality reads, each carrying a distinct molecular identifier. Instead of being binned into consensus sequences, reads with shared molecular identifiers were discarded. MiTCR, set to a Q25 quality threshold and the strictest error-elimination algorithm, was used for CDR3 identification, clonotype clustering and error correction. A nonparametric unseen species model using Euler transformation provided a lower-bound estimate of total TCR beta diversity. TCRdb reworked the public reads: Q25 trimming with fastp, MiXCR clone assembly, productive beta chains retained. Rows are unified per CDR3 protein, each entry keeping the most common DNA and genes. TCRdb, rather than the study authors, made the V and J calls. This sample comprises hundreds of thousands of distinct CDR3 sequences, around 48% of them detected only once. About 32% of the sample is held by the ten biggest clonotypes.

The donors were some 36 Caucasian individuals from Russia, aged roughly 6 to 90 years, who were systemically healthy. Roughly 10 milliliters of peripheral blood were drawn from each donor into EDTA-treated Vacutainer tubes. Ficoll-Paque density-gradient centrifugation was used to isolate PBMCs, with at least 6.5 million per sample. Trizol reagent was used to extract total RNA from PBMCs, with at least 5 micrograms per sample. Naive CD45RAhigh/CD27high T cell percentages were measured by flow cytometry on a PBMC aliquot from every donor. This chain joins TRBV27 to TRBJ2-1; 12 central bases correspond to TRBD2. Sequences were obtained from blood. The TCR originated in a woman in her sixties or seventies in good health. The CDR3 sequence is CASSLLALTSGSMNEQFF. The base sequence is TGTGCCAGCAGTTTATTGGCCCTGACTAGCGGGAGTATGAATGAGCAGTTCTTC.